This is a list of T cell receptor beta chains from one sample in a study of blood T cell repertoires in COVID-19. Measured with immunoSEQ multiplex PCR; TCRdb has only the in-frame clones, and not every one. The repertoire has about 220,000 clones, around 89% of them found once; the top ten carry around 2.6%. Sample: PBMCs or T cells enriched from blood (not recorded which). These receptors were taken from a woman younger than 45 who had recovered from COVID-19. The CDR3 runs from the conserved cysteine through the conserved F or W. Fields, in order: J gene, D gene, V gene, clone size, CDR3 length, CDR3 DNA, CDR3 protein. D genes are given only for firm matches. The size entry is marked missing in some rows and otherwise reads once, few, many or a size class.

TRBJ1-2,NA,TRBV19,NA,13,TGTGCCAGTACCCCGGGGTGGTCGGATGGCTACACCTTC,CASTPGWSDGYTF
TRBJ2-5,TRBD2,TRBV7-3,few,15,TGTGCCAGCAGCTTAGCGGGGGGGCATCGAGAGACCCAGTACTTC,CASSLAGGHRETQYF
TRBJ2-1,TRBD2,TRBV4-1,NA,20,TGCGCCAGCAGCCTGTACCAAGTGATAGCGGGGGGATCTTACTACAATGAGCAGTTCTTC,CASSLYQVIAGGSYYNEQFF
TRBJ1-2,TRBD1,TRBV5-6,NA,19,TGTGCCAGCAGCTCGATCCTTTACATCCCCGGGACAGGGTTTAGGGGCTACACCTTC,CASSSILYIPGTGFRGYTF
TRBJ2-3,NA,TRBV2,NA,16,TGTGCCAGCAGTGAGTATTGGATTGCGGCCACAGATACGCAGTATTTT,CASSEYWIAATDTQYF
TRBJ1-2,TRBD1,TRBV7-9,NA,13,TGTGCCAGCAGTCCGGACAGGAACTATGGCTACACCTTC,CASSPDRNYGYTF
TRBJ2-2,NA,TRBV5-6,NA,14,TGTGCCAGCAGCTTTCAGCGGAACACCGGGGAGCTGTTTTTT,CASSFQRNTGELFF
TRBJ2-1,NA,TRBV3-1/TRBV3-2,NA,14,TGTGCCAGCAGCCAAAGGACAGCCAACAATGAGCAGTTCTTC,CASSQRTANNEQFF
TRBJ1-5,NA,TRBV5-1,NA,15,TGCGCCAGCAGCCGACTGGGGGCGCCTGATCAGCCCCAGCATTTT,CASSRLGAPDQPQHF
TRBJ2-1,TRBD2,TRBV4-2,NA,16,TGTGCCAGCAGCCGCGGGACTAGCGGGGGGGCCTATGAGCAGTTCTTC,CASSRGTSGGAYEQFF